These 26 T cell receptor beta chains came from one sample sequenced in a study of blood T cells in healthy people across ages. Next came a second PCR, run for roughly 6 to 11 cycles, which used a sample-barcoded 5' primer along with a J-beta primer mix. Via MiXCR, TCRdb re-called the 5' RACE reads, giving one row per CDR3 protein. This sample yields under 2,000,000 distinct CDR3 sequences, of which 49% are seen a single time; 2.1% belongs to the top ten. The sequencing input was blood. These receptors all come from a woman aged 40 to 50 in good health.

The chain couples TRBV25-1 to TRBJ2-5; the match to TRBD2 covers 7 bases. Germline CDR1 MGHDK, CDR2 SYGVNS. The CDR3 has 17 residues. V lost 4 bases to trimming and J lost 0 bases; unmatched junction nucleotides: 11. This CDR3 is CASSGGAGPPYQETQYF. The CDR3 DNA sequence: TGTGCCAGCAGTGGTGGAGCGGGACCCCCGTACCAAGAGACCCAGTACTTC.

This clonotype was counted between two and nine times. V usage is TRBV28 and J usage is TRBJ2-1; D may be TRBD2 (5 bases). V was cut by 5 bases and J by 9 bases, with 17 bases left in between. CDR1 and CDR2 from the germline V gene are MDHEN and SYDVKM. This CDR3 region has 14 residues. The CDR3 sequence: CASSRWTGDSEQFF. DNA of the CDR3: TGTGCCAGCAGTCGCTGGACCGGGGATAGTGAGCAGTTCTTC.

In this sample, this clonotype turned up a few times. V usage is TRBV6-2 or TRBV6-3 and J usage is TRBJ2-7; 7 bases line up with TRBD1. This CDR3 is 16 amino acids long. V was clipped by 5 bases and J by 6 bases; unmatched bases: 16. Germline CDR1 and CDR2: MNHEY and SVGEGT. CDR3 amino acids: CASSKPTGPSFGEQYF. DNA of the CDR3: TGTGCCAGCAGTAAGCCGACAGGGCCCAGCTTTGGCGAGCAGTACTTC.

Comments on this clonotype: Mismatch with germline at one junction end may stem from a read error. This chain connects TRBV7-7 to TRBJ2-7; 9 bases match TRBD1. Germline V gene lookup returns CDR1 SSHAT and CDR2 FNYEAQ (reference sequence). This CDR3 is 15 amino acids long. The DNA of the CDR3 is TGTGCTAGCAGCTTGGGACAGGGTAGCGAGTACGAGCAGTACTTC. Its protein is CASSLGQGSEYEQYF.

CDR3 DNA: TGTGCCAGCAGCCAAGCCTTACAGAATTCACCCCTCCACTTT. Amino acids: CASSQALQNSPLHF. The chain uses TRBV3-1 and TRBJ1-6; D uncertain. The CDR3 consists of 14 residues. Per germline, CDR1 LGHDT and CDR2 YNNKEL (reference sequence). Deletions cut 1 base from V and 7 bases from J, with 8 bases between.

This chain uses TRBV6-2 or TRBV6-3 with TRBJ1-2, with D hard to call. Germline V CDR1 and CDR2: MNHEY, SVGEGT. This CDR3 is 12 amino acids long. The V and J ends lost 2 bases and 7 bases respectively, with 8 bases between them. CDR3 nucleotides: TGTGCCAGCAGTTACGGCCGCTCTGGCTACACCTTC. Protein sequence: CASSYGRSGYTF.

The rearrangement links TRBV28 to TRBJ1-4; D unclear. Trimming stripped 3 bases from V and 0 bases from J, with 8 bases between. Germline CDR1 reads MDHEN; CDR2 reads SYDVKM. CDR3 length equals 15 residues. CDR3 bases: TGTGCCAGCAGTTTGCGGATGGCAACTAATGAAAAACTGTTTTTT. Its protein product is CASSLRMATNEKLFF.

In DNA, the CDR3 is TGTGCCAGCAGCAAAGGGGCGGGAGACAATGAGCAGTTCTTC. It codes for CASSKGAGDNEQFF. V usage is TRBV21-1 and J usage is TRBJ2-1; the DNA was not compared with TRBD2, the D call given in the table. TRBV21-1 is tagged as a pseudogene. This CDR3 contains 14 residues.

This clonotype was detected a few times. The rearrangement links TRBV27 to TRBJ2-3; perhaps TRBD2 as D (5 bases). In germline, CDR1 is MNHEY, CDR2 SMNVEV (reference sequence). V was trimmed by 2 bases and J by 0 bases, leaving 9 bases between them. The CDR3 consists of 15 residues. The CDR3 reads CASSLKRFSTDTQYF. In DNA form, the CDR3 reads TGTGCCAGCAGTTTAAAGCGGTTTAGCACAGATACGCAGTATTTT.

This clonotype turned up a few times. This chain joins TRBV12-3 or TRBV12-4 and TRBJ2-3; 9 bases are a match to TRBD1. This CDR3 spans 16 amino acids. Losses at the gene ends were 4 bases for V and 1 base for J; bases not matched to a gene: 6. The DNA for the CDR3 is TGTGCCAGCAGTTCCCCCCGGGACAGGGGCACAGATACGCAGTATTTT. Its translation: CASSSPRDRGTDTQYF.

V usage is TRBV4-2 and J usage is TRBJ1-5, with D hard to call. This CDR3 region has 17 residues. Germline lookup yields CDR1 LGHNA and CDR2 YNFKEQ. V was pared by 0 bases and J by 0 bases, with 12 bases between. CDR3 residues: CASSQDARLDSNQPQHF. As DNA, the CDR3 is TGTGCCAGCAGCCAAGACGCCAGACTTGATAGCAATCAGCCCCAGCATTTT.

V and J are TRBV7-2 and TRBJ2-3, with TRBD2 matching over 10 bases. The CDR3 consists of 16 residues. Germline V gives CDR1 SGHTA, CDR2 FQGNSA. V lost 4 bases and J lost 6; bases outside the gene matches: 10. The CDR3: CASSSLSGGPSDTQYF. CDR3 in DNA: TGTGCCAGCAGCTCCCTTAGCGGGGGGCCATCCGATACGCAGTATTTT.

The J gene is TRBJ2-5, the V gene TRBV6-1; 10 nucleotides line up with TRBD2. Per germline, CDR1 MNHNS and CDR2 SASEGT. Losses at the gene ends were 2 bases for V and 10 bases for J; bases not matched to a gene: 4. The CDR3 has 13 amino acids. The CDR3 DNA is TGTGCCAGCAGTGAATGGCTAGCGGGGGACCAGTACTTC. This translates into CASSEWLAGDQYF.

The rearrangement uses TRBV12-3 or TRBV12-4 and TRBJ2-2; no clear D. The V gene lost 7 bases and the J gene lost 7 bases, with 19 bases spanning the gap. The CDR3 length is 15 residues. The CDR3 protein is CASIAGLIGGGELFF. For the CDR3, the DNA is TGTGCCAGCATTGCCGGCCTCATTGGTGGCGGGGAGCTGTTTTTT.

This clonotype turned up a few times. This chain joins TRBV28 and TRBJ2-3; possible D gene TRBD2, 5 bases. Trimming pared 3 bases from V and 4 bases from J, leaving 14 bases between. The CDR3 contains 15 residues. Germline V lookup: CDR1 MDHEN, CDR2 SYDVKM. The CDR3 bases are TGTGCCAGCAGTTTGGGCCCCGGGGTCCCAGATACGCAGTATTTT. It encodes CASSLGPGVPDTQYF.

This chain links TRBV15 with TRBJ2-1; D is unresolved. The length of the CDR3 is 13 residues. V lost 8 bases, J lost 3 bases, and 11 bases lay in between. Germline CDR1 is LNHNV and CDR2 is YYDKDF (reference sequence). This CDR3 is CATSWTLYNEQFF. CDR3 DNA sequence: TGTGCCACCTCATGGACCCTCTACAATGAGCAGTTCTTC. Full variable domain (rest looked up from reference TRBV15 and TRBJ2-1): DAMVIQNPRYQVTQFGKPVTLSCSQTLNHNVMYWYQQKSSQAPKLLFHYYDKDFNNEADTPDNFQSRRPNTSFCFLDIRSPGLGDTAMYLCATSWTLYNEQFFGPGTRLTVL.

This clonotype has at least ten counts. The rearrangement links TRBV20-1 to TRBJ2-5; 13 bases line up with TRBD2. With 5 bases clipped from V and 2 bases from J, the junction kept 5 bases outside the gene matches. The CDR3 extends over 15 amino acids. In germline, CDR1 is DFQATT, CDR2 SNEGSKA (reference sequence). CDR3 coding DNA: TGCAGTGCTCCACTAGCGGGGGGGCTACAAGAGACCCAGTACTTC. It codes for CSAPLAGGLQETQYF.

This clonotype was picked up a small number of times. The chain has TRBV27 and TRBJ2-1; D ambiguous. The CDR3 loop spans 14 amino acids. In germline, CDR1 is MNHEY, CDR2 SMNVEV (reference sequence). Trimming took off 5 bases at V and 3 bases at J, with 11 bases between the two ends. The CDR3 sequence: CASSGPRHYNEQFF. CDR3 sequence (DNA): TGTGCCAGCAGTGGCCCTCGGCACTACAATGAGCAGTTCTTC.

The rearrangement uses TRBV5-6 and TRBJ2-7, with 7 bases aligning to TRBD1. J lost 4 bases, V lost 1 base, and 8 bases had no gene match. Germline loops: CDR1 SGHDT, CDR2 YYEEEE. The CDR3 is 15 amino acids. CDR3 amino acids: CASSLWDRRTYEQYF. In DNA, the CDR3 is TGTGCCAGCAGCTTGTGGGACAGACGAACTTACGAGCAGTACTTC.

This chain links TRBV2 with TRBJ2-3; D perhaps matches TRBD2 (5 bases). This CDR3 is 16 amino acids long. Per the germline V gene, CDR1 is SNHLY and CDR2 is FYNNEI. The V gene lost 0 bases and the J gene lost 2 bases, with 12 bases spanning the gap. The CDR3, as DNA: TGTGCCAGCAGTGAAGCGCGGACTCAACTCACAGATACGCAGTATTTT. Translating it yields CASSEARTQLTDTQYF.

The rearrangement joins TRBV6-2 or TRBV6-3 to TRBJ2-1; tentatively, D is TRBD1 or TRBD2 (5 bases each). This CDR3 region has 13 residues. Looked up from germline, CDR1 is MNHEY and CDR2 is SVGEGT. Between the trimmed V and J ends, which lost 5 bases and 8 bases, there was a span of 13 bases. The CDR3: CASSHGARDEQFF. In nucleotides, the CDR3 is TGTGCCAGCAGTCACGGGGCCAGGGATGAGCAGTTCTTC.

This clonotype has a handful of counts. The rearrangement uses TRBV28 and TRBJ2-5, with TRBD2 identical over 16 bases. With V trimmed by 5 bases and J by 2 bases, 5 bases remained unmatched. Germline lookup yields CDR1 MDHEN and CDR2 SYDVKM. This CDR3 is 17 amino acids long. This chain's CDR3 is CASSNPGLAGGQETQYF. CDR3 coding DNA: TGTGCCAGCAGTAACCCGGGACTAGCGGGGGGGCAAGAGACCCAGTACTTC. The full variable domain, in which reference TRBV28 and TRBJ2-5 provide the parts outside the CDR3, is DVKVTQSSRYLVKRTGEKVFLECVQDMDHENMFWYRQDPGLGLRLIYFSYDVKMKEKGDIPEGYSVSREKKERFSLILESASTNQTSMYLCASSNPGLAGGQETQYFGPGTRLLVL.

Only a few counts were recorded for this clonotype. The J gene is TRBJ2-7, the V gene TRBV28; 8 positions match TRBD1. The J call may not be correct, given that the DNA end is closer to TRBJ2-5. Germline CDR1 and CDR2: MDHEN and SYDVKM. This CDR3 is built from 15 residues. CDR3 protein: CASSSPWTGRETQYF. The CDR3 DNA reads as TGTGCCAGCAGTTCACCGTGGACAGGGCGGGAGACCCAGTACTTC.

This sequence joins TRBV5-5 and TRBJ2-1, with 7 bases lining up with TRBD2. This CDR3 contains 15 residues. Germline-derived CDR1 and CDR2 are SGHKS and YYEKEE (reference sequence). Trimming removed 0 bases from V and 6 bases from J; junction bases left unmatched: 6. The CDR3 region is CASSLGLAFLNEQFF. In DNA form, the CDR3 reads TGTGCCAGCAGCTTGGGACTAGCATTCCTCAATGAGCAGTTCTTC.

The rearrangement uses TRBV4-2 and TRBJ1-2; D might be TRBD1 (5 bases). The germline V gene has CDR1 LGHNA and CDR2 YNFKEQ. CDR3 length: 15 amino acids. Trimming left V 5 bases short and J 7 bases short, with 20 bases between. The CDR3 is CASSEVGSLGGGYTF. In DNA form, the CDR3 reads TGTGCCAGCAGCGAAGTTGGGAGTCTTGGGGGTGGCTACACCTTC.

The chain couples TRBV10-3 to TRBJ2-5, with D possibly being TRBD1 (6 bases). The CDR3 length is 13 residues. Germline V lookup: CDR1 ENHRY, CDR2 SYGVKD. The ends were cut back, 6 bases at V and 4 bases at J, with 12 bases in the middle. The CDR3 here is CAIRRDTLETQYF. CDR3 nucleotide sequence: TGTGCCATCAGGAGGGACACTTTAGAGACCCAGTACTTC.